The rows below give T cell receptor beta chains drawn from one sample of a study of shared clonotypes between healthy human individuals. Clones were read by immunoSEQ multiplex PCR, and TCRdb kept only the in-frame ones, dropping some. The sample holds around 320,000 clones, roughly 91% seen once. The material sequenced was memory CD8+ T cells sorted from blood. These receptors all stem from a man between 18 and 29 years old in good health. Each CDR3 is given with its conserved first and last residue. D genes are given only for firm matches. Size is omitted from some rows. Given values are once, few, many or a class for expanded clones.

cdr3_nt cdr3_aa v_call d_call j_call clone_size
TGCAGCGTCGACTTTGACAGCTACAATGAGCAGTTCTTC CSVDFDSYNEQFF TRBV29-1 . TRBJ2-1 .
TGCGCCAGCAGCCGCGGGACGCAGAACACTGAAGCTTTCTTT CASSRGTQNTEAFF TRBV4-1 . TRBJ1-1 .
TGTGCCAGCCGGAAGATAGCGGGAGGGCCCCACGAGCAGTACTTC CASRKIAGGPHEQYF TRBV21-1 . TRBJ2-7 .
TGTGCCTGGAGGGCCGGGACAGGGTTTAGTGAGCAGTTCTTC CAWRAGTGFSEQFF TRBV30 TRBD1 TRBJ2-1 .
TGCAGCGTTGAAACGCCCGGGCTGGAAGAGCAGTACTTC CSVETPGLEEQYF TRBV29-1 . TRBJ2-7 few
TGCGCCAGCAGCTTGAGTCTAGCGGGAGAAGGGTCCTACGAGCAGTACTTC CASSLSLAGEGSYEQYF TRBV5-1 TRBD2 TRBJ2-7 once
TGCGCCAGCAGCCAAGTTAGAAAACAGGGCTGTGGCTACACCTTC CASSQVRKQGCGYTF TRBV4-1 . TRBJ1-2 .
TGTGCCAGTAGTCACCTAGCGGGGGAGACCTACGAGCAGTACTTC CASSHLAGETYEQYF TRBV19 TRBD2 TRBJ2-7 .
TGTGCCACCAGCAGAGATTTTGGGGACGACTACGAGCAGTACTTC CATSRDFGDDYEQYF TRBV15 . TRBJ2-7 .
TGTGCCAGCAGCTTGTTAGGGCACGAGCAGTACTTC CASSLLGHEQYF TRBV5-5 . TRBJ2-7 .
TGCGCCAGCAGCCGCCGGCCCGGTCAGACCCAGTACTTC CASSRRPGQTQYF TRBV5-1 . TRBJ2-5 .
TGTGCCAGCAGTGGATACTCCTACGAGCAGTACTTC CASSGYSYEQYF TRBV6-5 . TRBJ2-7 .
TGTGCCAGCAGCAGAGGATCGGTCTTTACTGAAGCTTTCTTT CASSRGSVFTEAFF TRBV7-9 . TRBJ1-1 .
TGTGCCAGCAGCTCTGGACAGGGGTCGAACTACGAGCAGTACTTC CASSSGQGSNYEQYF TRBV7-9 TRBD1 TRBJ2-7 .
TGTGCCAGCAGCTTCGGGACAGGGAAACACGAGCAGTACTTC CASSFGTGKHEQYF TRBV5-6 TRBD1 TRBJ2-7 .
TGTGCCAGCAGCTTAGATCCCGGCAGCACCGGGGAGCTGTTTTTT CASSLDPGSTGELFF TRBV11-2 . TRBJ2-2 .
TGTGCCAGCAGCGTAGGACCTACTTGGAGCACCTATCAGTACTTC CASSVGPTWSTYQYF TRBV9 . TRBJ2-7 .
TGTGCCAGCAGCTTATGGGACAGGGGGCGGGACACTGAAGCTTTCTTT CASSLWDRGRDTEAFF TRBV7-9 TRBD1 TRBJ1-1 .
TGTGCCAGCAGCTTAGAGGCTAGGGGAGAGACCCAGTACTTC CASSLEARGETQYF TRBV7-2 . TRBJ2-5 .
TGTGCCAGTAGTAAGACTGGGGCTCGTACGGACTTC CASSKTGARTDF TRBV2 . TRBJ2-7 .
TGTGCCAGCAGCGACGGGACAGGTACCTACGAGCAGTACTTC CASSDGTGTYEQYF TRBV5-4 TRBD1 TRBJ2-7 .
TGTGCCAGCAGCCCCGGGACAGGGAACTGGGACGAGCAGTACTTC CASSPGTGNWDEQYF TRBV7-9 TRBD1 TRBJ2-7 .
TGTGCTAGTGGTTTATTAGCGGGAGTTTGGGAGACCCAGTACTTC CASGLLAGVWETQYF TRBV12-5 TRBD2 TRBJ2-5 .
TGTGCCTGGAGTACCACGGGACTCTCTGAAGCTTTCTTT CAWSTTGLSEAFF TRBV30 . TRBJ1-1 .
TGTGCCAGCAGCTTAAACCGCGGCGGGGAGCAGTATTTT CASSLNRGGEQYF TRBV7-8 . TRBJ2-3 .
TGCGCCAGCAGCCAAGATGATGGCGATCGGGACAGGAATGGCTACACCTTC CASSQDDGDRDRNGYTF TRBV4-1 TRBD1 TRBJ1-2 .
TGTGCCAGCAGCGTAGGGGGAGGAACGCGAGAGCAGTTCTTC CASSVGGGTREQFF TRBV9 . TRBJ2-1 .
TGCAGCGTTGACCTTAGTGATAATTCACCCCTCCACTTT CSVDLSDNSPLHF TRBV29-1 . TRBJ1-6 few
TGTGCCAGCAGCCTCACCGGACCCGAAGGAGCCCAGCATTTT CASSLTGPEGAQHF TRBV6-5 . TRBJ1-5 .
TGTGCCAGCAGCACAGGGACAGAGAGAGGCAACACTGAAGCTTTCTTT CASSTGTERGNTEAFF TRBV13 TRBD1 TRBJ1-1 .
TGTGCCTGGACCCAAGGGACAGGGTTCGACACGCAGTATTTT CAWTQGTGFDTQYF TRBV30 TRBD1 TRBJ2-3 .
TGTGCCAGCAGCCTAGAAGAGCCTCGAGGAGGGGAAAAACTGTTTTTT CASSLEEPRGGEKLFF TRBV14 . TRBJ1-4 .
TGCGCCAGCAGCCGAGCGTCTCAGGCACACAAGACCGGGGAGCTGTTTTTT CASSRASQAHKTGELFF TRBV4-3 . TRBJ2-2 .
TGTGCCAGCAGTGACAAGGGACTAGCAAACATTCAGTACTTC CASSDKGLANIQYF TRBV9 TRBD2 TRBJ2-4 .